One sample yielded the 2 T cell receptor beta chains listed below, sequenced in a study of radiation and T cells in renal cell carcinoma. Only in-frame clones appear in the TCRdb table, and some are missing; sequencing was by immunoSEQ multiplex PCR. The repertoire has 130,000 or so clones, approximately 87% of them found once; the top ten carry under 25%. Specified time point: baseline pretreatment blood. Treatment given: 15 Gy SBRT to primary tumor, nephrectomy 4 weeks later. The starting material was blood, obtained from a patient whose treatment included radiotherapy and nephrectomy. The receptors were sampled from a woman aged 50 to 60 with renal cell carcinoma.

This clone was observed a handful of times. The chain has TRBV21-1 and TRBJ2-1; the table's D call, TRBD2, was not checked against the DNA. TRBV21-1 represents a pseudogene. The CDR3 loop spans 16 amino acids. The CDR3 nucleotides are TGTGCCAGCAGCCTCTCTGGACTAGCGGGCGGCAATGAGCAGTTCTTC. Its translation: CASSLSGLAGGNEQFF.

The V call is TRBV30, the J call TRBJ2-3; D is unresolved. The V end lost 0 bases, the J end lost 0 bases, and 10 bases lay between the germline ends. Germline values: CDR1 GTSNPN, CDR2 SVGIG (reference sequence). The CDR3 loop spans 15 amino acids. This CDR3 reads CAWSVRIASTDTQYF. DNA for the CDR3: TGTGCCTGGAGTGTACGGATAGCTAGCACAGATACGCAGTATTTT. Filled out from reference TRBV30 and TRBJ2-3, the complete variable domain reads SQTIHQWPATLVQPVGSPLSLECTVEGTSNPNLYWYRQAAGRGLQLLFYSVGIGQISSEVPQNLSASRPQDRQFILSSKKLLLSDSGFYLCAWSVRIASTDTQYFGPGTRLTVL.